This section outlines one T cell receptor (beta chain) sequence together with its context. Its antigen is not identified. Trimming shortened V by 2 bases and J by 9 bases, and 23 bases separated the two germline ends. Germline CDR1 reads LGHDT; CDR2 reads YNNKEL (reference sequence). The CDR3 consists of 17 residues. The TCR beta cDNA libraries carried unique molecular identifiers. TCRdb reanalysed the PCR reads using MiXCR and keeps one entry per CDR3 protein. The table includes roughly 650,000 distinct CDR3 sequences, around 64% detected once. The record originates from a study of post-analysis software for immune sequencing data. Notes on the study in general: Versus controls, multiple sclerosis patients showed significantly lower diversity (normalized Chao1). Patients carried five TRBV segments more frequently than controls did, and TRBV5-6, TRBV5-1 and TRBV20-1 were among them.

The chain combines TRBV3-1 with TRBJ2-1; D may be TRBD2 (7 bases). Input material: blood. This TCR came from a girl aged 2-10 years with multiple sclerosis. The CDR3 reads CASSQTTGGQGQGEQFF. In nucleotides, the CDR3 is TGTGCCAGCAGCCAAACCACCGGGGGGCAGGGCCAGGGTGAGCAGTTCTTC.